This TCR beta chain was captured by sequencing in a study of CD8 T cells in Susac syndrome. Whole-study findings and limits: Clonal expansion was not seen in any Susac syndrome CD4+ T cell repertoire.

Points on this clonotype: The antigen is not known.

V was trimmed by 4 bases and J by 4 bases, leaving 8 bases between them. CDR1 and CDR2 (germline): MRHNA, SNTAGT. The CDR3 spans 13 residues. The study sequenced TCR beta in blood CD8+ and CD4+ T cells. Reverse transcription used roughly 0.45 to 1 ug RNA and random hexamers. Each CDR3 protein is one row after TCRdb ran MiXCR on the immunoSEQ multiplex PCR reads. Seen here are just over 150,000 distinct CDR3 sequences, about 95% observed once, and the top ten hold 0.16%. The rearrangement links TRBV6-4 to TRBJ1-5; D is unresolved. Sample: CD4+ T cells from PBMCs. The clonotype comes from a human donor with Susac syndrome. The CDR3 region is CASSVDQNQPQHF. The CDR3 region has the DNA TGTGCCAGCAGTGTTGATCAGAATCAGCCCCAGCATTTT.